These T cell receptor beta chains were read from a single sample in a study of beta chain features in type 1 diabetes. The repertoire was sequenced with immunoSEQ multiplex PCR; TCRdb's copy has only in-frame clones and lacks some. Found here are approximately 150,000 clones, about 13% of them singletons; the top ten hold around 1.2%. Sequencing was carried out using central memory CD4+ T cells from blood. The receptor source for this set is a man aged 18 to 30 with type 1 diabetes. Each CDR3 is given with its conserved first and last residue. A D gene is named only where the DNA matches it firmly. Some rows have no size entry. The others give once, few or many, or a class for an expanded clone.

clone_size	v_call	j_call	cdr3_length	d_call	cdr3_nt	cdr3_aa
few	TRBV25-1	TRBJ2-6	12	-	TGTGCCAGCAATGGGGGGGCCAACGTCCTGACTTTC	CASNGGANVLTF
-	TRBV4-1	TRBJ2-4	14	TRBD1	TGCGCCAGCAGCCAAGAAGGGACAGAAAACATTCAGTACTTC	CASSQEGTENIQYF
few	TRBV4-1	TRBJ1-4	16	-	TGCGCCAGCAGCCAACCTCTACAGGCCCCACCGGAAAAACTGTTTTTT	CASSQPLQAPPEKLFF
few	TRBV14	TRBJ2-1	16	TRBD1	TGTGCCAGCAGCCAAGATAGTTGGACAGGAAGCAATGAGCAGTTCTTC	CASSQDSWTGSNEQFF
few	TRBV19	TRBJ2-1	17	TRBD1	TGTGCCAGTAGTAGAAGGACAGGGCGGGTCAGGGACAATGAGCAGTTCTTC	CASSRRTGRVRDNEQFF
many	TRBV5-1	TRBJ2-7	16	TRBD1	TGCGCCAGCAGCTTGGCACCCGGGACAGACCTCTACGAGCAGTACTTC	CASSLAPGTDLYEQYF
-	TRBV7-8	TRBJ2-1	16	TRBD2	TGTGCCGACGGGCTAGCGGGGGGAAGCTCCTACAATGAGCAGTTCTTC	CADGLAGGSSYNEQFF
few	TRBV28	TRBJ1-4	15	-	TGTGCCAGCAGGTACCCCAGGGCAACTAATGAAAAACTGTTTTTT	CASRYPRATNEKLFF
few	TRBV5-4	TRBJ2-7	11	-	TGTGCCAGCAGCTTGGGATACGAGCAGTACTTC	CASSLGYEQYF
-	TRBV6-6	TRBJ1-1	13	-	TGTGCCAGCAGTACCACAGGGAACACTGAAGCTTTCTTT	CASSTTGNTEAFF
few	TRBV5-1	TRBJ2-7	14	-	TGCGCCAGCAGCCCCTCGAGGGGATTCTACGAGCAGTACTTC	CASSPSRGFYEQYF
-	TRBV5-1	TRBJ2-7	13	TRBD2	TGCGCCAGCAGTCGACTAGCAACCTACGAGCAGTACTTC	CASSRLATYEQYF
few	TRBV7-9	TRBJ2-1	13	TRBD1	TGTGCCAGCAGCTCTGGACAGGGGGGAGAGCAGTTCTTC	CASSSGQGGEQFF
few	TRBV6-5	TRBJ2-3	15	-	TGTGCCAGCAGTTACGAATCTAGACTTAGGACGGCGCAGTATTTT	CASSYESRLRTAQYF
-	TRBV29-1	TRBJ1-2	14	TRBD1	TGCAGCGTTGAGCAGGGGGCTTATGATTTCCGCTACACCTTC	CSVEQGAYDFRYTF
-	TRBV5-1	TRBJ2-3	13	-	TGCGCCAGCAGCTTACAGGGACCAGATACGCAGTATTTT	CASSLQGPDTQYF
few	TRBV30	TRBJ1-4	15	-	TGTGCCTGGAGTGTAGAGGGGGGCAGGGGTGAAAAACTGTTTTTT	CAWSVEGGRGEKLFF
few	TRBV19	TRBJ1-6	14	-	TGTGCCAGTAATCACCAGGGTGTGAATTCACCCCTCCACTTT	CASNHQGVNSPLHF
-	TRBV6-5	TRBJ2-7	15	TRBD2	TGTGCCAGCAGTTACTCGGGAGGGCAGGTCTACGAGCAGTACTTC	CASSYSGGQVYEQYF
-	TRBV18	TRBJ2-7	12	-	TGTGCCAGCTCTTCGGACGTGTACGAGCAGTACTTC	CASSSDVYEQYF
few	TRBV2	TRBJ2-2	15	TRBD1	TGTGCCAGCAGGCCGGGACAGGGGGGCACCGGGGAGCTGTTTTTT	CASRPGQGGTGELFF
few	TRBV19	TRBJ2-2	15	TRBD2	TGTGCCAGTAGTATAGTCCAGCGGGGGACCGGGGAGCTGTTTTTT	CASSIVQRGTGELFF
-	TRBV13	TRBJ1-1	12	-	TGTGCCAGCAGACTGACAGACTCTGAAGCTTTCTTT	CASRLTDSEAFF
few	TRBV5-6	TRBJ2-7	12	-	TGTGCCAGCAGCAACCCGGCGGGCGAGCAGTACTTC	CASSNPAGEQYF
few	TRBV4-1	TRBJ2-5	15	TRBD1	TGCGCCAGCAGCCAACATGGGACAGGGAGTGAGACCCAGTACTTC	CASSQHGTGSETQYF
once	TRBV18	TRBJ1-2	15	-	TGTGCCAGCTCACCACCGGGAGTGGATGACTATGGCTACACCTTC	CASSPPGVDDYGYTF
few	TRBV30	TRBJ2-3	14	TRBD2	TGTGCCTGCAAGACTAGCGGGGGCACAGATACGCAGTATTTT	CACKTSGGTDTQYF
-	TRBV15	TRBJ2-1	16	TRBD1	TGTGCCACCAGCAGTTCCGGACAGGGGGCGTACAATGAGCAGTTCTTC	CATSSSGQGAYNEQFF
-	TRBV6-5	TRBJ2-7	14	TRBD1	TGTGCCAGCAGTTGGGGACAGGGCCCCTACGAGCAGTACTTC	CASSWGQGPYEQYF
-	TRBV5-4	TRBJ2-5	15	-	TGTGCCAGCAGCTTGAGGTTAGGTGGTTTGGAGACCCAGTACTTC	CASSLRLGGLETQYF
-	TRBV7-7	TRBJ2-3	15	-	TGTGCTAGCAGCCCCAATACAGGGCCCGCAGCTACGCAGTATTTT	CASSPNTGPAATQYF
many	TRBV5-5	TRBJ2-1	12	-	TGTGCCAGCAGCCAGACAGTGGGTGAGCAGTTCTTC	CASSQTVGEQFF
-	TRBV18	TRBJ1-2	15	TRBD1	TGTGCCAGCTCACCACCAGGGACAGGGGCCCCTGGCTACACCTTC	CASSPPGTGAPGYTF
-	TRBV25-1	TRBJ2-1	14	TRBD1	TGTGCCAGCAGGGGACAGGGGTTCTACAATGAGCAGTTCTTC	CASRGQGFYNEQFF
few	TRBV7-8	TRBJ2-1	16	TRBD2	TGTGCCAGCAGCTTACAAGCTAGCGGGGGGTACAATGAGCAGTTCTTC	CASSLQASGGYNEQFF
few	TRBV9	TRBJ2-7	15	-	TGTGCCACACAACCGGCTGGTAGCGGACCCTACGAGCAGTACTTC	CATQPAGSGPYEQYF
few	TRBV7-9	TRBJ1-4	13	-	TGTGCCAGCAGCTTATTGGCCCTTGAAAAACTGTTTTTT	CASSLLALEKLFF
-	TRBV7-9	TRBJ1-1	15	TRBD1	TGTGCCAGCAGCTGGGGACAGGAGAAGAACACTGAAGCTTTCTTT	CASSWGQEKNTEAFF
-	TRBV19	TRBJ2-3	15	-	TGTGCCAGTACCCCTTCCGGGCCCTGGTGGGATACGCAGTATTTT	CASTPSGPWWDTQYF
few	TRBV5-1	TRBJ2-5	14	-	TGCGCCAGCAGCTTACAGGGTTTCCAAGAGACCCAGTACTTC	CASSLQGFQETQYF
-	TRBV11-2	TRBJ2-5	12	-	TGTGCCAGCAGCCCCGCCAGGGAGACCCAGTACTTC	CASSPARETQYF
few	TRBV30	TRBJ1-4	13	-	TGTGCCTGGAGGAGGGAGGTTGGAGAAAAACTGTTTTTT	CAWRREVGEKLFF
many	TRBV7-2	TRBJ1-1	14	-	TGTGCCAGCAGCCGCCTGGGGGTCGGCACTGAAGCTTTCTTT	CASSRLGVGTEAFF
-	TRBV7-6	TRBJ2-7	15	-	TGTGCCAGCAGCTTAACCGCAGGCACCACCTACGAGCAGTACTTC	CASSLTAGTTYEQYF
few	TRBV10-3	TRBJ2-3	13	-	TGTGCCATCAGTGTGGCTAGCACAGATACGCAGTATTTT	CAISVASTDTQYF
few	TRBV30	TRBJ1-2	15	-	TGTGCCTGGAGTGTACAAGACAGCTCCTACTATGGCTACACCTTC	CAWSVQDSSYYGYTF
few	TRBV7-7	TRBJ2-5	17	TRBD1	TGTGCTAGCAGCTTAAATTCCGGGACAGGGAACCAAGAGACCCAGTACTTC	CASSLNSGTGNQETQYF
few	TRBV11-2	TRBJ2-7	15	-	TGTGCCAGCAGCTTAGATTGGTACGGAGACTACGAGCAGTACTTC	CASSLDWYGDYEQYF
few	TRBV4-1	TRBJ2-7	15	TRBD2	TGCGCCAGCAGCCAAGCTAGCGGGCGAGAGTACGAGCAGTACTTC	CASSQASGREYEQYF
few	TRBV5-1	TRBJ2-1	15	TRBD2	TGCGCCAGCAGACGGGGACTAGCGGGGTTTGATGAGCAGTTCTTC	CASRRGLAGFDEQFF
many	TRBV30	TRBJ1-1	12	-	TGTGCCTGGAACAGGGAGAGCACTGAAGCTTTCTTT	CAWNRESTEAFF
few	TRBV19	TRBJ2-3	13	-	TGTGCCAGTCGGGTCGGGTACACAGATACGCAGTATTTT	CASRVGYTDTQYF
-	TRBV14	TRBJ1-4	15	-	TGTGCCAGCAGCCAGTCCAGGGTTATCGGTGAAAAACTGTTTTTT	CASSQSRVIGEKLFF
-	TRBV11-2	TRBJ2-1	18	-	TGTGCCAGCAGCTTGGAAATTGGGGCCGTTAGCTCCTACAATGAGCAGTTCTTC	CASSLEIGAVSSYNEQFF
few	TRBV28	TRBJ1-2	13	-	TGTGCCAGCAGCCCCGGTCGAGAGGATGGCTACACCTTC	CASSPGREDGYTF
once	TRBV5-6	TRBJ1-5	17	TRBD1	TGTGCCAGCAGCTTGAGAGTTGGGCAGGGGGCCAATCAGCCCCAGCATTTT	CASSLRVGQGANQPQHF
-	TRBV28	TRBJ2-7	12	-	TGTGCCAGCAGTTTAAATTTTGGGGAGCAGTACTTC	CASSLNFGEQYF
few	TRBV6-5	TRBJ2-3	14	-	TGTGCCAGCAGCCCGACAGGCCGCACAGATACGCAGTATTTT	CASSPTGRTDTQYF
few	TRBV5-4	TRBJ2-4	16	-	TGTGCCAGCAGCTTGGAGGCCAACCTAGCCAAAAACATTCAGTACTTC	CASSLEANLAKNIQYF
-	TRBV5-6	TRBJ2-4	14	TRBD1	TGTGCCAGCAGCCCCGCAGGGGGCCTAGACATTCAGTACTTC	CASSPAGGLDIQYF